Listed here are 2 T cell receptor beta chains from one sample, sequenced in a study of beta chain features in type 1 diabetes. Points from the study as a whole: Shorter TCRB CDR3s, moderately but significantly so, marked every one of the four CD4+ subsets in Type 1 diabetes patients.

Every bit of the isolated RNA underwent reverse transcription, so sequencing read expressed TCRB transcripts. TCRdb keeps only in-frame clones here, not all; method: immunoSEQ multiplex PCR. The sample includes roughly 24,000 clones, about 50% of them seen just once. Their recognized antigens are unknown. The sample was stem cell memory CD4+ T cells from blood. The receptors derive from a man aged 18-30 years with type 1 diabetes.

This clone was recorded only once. Written as DNA, the CDR3 is TGTGCCAGCAGTGAGAGGTGGCAGGGGACCACCGGGGAGCTGTTTTTT. It specifies CASSERWQGTTGELFF. V usage is TRBV6-1 and J usage is TRBJ2-2; the D gene is possibly TRBD1 (6 bases). V dropped 3 bases and J dropped 4 bases, with 15 bases sitting between them. The V gene's germline CDR1 is MNHNS and CDR2 SASEGT. This CDR3 has 16 residues.

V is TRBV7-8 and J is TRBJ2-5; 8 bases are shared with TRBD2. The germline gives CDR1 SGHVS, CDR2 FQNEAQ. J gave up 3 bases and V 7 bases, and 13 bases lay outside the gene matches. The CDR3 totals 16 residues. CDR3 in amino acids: CASTKWVGTREETQYF. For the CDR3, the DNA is TGTGCCAGCACCAAATGGGTCGGGACTAGGGAAGAGACCCAGTACTTC.